This entry features one T cell receptor beta chain sequence. Its antigen is unidentified. The data derive from a study of cytomegalovirus exposure and HLA in healthy donors. Study results and limitations: Clonal expansion, a later analysis showed, was greater in HLA-associated TCR beta chains than in equally common others. The authors assumed roughly uniform sequencing depth across donors for presence/absence analyses.

As for the donors, each was a healthy bone marrow donor. Per the germline V gene, CDR1 is SGHTA and CDR2 is FQGNSA. The CDR3 runs 17 residues. The V segment lost 1 base and the J segment 4 bases; nucleotides outside the gene matches: 8. Primers included in the PCR were 60 Vbeta and 13 Jbeta primers. The assay was immunoSEQ multiplex PCR, and TCRdb's table has in-frame clones only and misses some. The sample shows fewer than 75,000 clones, about 81% of them seen only once. What was sequenced was PBMCs. The sequence was collected from a man between 65 and 85 years old in good health and CMV-seronegative. The V gene is TRBV7-2, the J gene TRBJ1-3, with 9 bases identical to TRBD1. The CDR3: CASSLGAGTGTGNTIYF. Here the CDR3 DNA reads TGTGCCAGCAGCTTAGGGGCCGGGACAGGGACCGGAAACACCATATATTTT.